This T cell receptor beta chain is drawn from a study of T-cell reconstitution after alpha-beta-depleted transplantation in children. The TCRbeta library incorporated unique molecular identifiers. TCRdb itself ran the PCR reads through MiXCR, one entry per CDR3 protein. The repertoire includes nearly 350,000 distinct CDR3 sequences, about 16% of them detected once, and roughly 41% sits in the top ten. Germline V gene sequence: CDR1 KGHSH, CDR2 LQKENI. Trimming pared 6 bases from V and 6 bases from J, leaving 12 bases between. The CDR3 has 13 amino acids. This clonotype was obtained from a male patient between 2 and 10 years old who had a stem cell transplant for acute lymphoblastic leukemia, so the T cells may come from the graft donor. The sample in question was PBMCs, mostly from graft donor cells, obtained 360 days after TCRalphabeta/CD19-depleted stem cell transplant. This chain links TRBV18 with TRBJ2-4, with D perhaps assigned TRBD1 or TRBD2 (5 bases each). CDR3 sequence reads: CASSFGTLNIQYF. The CDR3 region has the DNA TGTGCCAGCTCCTTTGGGACCCTAAACATTCAGTACTTC. Drawing the rest from reference TRBV18 and TRBJ2-4, the complete variable domain is NAGVMQNPRHLVRRRGQEARLRCSPMKGHSHVYWYRQLPEEGLKFMVYLQKENIIDESGMPKERFSAEFPKEGPSILRIQQVVRGDSAAYFCASSFGTLNIQYFGAGTRLSVL.